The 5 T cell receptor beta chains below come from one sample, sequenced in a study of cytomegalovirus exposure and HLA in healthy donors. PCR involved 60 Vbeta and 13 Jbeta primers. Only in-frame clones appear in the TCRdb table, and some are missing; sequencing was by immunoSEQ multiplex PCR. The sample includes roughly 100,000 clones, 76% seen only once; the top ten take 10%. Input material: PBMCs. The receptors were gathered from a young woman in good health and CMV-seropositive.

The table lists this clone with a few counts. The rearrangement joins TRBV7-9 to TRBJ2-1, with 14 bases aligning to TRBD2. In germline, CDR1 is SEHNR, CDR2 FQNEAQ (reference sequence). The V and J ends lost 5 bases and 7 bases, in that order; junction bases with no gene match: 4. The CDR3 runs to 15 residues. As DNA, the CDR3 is TGTGCCAGCAGCATCGGGACTAGCGGGAGTAATGAGCAGTTCTTC. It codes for CASSIGTSGSNEQFF. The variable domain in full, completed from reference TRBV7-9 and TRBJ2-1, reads DTGVSQNPRHKITKRGQNVTFRCDPISEHNRLYWYRQTLGQGPEFLTYFQNEAQLEKSRLLSDRFSAERPKGSFSTLEIQRTEQGDSAMYLCASSIGTSGSNEQFFGPGTRLTVL.

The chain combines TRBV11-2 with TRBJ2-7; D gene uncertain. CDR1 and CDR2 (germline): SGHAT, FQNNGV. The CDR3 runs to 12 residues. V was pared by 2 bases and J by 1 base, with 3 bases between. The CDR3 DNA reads TGTGCCAGCAGCTTATCTTCCTACGAGCAGTACTTC. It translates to CASSLSSYEQYF.

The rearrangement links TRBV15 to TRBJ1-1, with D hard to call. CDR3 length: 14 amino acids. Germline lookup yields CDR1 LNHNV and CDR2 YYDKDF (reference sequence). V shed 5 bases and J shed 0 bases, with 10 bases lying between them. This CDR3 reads CATSARGLNTEAFF. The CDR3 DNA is TGTGCCACCAGCGCCCGGGGATTGAACACTGAAGCTTTCTTT.

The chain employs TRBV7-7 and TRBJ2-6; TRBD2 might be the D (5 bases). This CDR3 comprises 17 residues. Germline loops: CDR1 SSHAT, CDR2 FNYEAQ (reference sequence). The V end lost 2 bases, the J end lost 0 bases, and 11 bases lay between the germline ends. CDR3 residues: CASSLKQRASGANVLTF. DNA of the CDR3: TGTGCCAGCAGCTTAAAGCAGAGGGCCTCTGGGGCCAACGTCCTGACTTTC.

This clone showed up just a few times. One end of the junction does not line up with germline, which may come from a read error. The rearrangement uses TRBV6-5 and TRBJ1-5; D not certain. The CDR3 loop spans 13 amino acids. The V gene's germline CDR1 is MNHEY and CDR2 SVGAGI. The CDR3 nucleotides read TGTGCCAGCAGTTACGTGAGCAACCAGCCCCAGCATTTT. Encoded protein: CASSYVSNQPQHF.